Listed here is a single T cell receptor beta chain. TCRdb reprocessed the RT-PCR reads via MiXCR and lists one record per CDR3 protein. This table holds almost 700,000 distinct CDR3 sequences, around 14% found once. Germline V gives CDR1 SQVTM, CDR2 ANQGSEA. The CDR3 runs 13 residues. Losses at the gene ends were 6 bases for V and 9 bases for J; bases not matched to a gene: 12. Material: memory CD4+ T cells from blood. V usage is TRBV29-1 and J usage is TRBJ2-5; 8 bases are a match to TRBD2. The TCR originated in a female donor in good health, serving as a healthy control. The CDR3, as DNA: TGCAGCGTCCGAGGGCCCGGGAGGGGAGCCCAGTACTTC. It encodes CSVRGPGRGAQYF.